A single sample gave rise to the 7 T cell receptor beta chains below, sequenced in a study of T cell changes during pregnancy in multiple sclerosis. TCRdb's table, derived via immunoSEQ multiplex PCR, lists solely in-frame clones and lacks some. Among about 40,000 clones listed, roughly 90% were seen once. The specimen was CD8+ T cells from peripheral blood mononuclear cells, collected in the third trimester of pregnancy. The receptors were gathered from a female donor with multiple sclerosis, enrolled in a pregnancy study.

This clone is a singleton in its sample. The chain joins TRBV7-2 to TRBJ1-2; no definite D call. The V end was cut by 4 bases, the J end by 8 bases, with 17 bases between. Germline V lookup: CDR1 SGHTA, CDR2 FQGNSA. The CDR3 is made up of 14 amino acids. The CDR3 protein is CASSSGESSGGYTF. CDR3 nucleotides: TGTGCCAGCAGCTCTGGTGAGAGCTCGGGGGGCTACACCTTC.

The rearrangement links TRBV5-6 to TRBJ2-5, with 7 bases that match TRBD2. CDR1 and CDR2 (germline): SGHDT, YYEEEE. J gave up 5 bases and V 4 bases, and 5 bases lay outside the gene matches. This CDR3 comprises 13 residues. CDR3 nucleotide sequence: TGTGCCAGCAGCCCCCAGGGAGGGGAGACCCAGTACTTC. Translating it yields CASSPQGGETQYF.

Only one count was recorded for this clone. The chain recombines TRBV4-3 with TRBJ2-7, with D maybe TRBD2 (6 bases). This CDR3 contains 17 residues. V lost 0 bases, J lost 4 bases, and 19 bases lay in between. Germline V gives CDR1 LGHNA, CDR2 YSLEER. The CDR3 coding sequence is TGCGCCAGCAGCCAAGAGGATACTAGCTCTAGTGGGTACGAGCAGTACTTC. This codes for CASSQEDTSSSGYEQYF.

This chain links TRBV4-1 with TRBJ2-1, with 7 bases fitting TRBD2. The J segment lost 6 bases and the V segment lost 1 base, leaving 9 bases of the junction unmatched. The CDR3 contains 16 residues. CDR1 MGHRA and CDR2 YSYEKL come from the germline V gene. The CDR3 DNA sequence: TGCGCCAGCAGCCAAGCGGCGGGAGTGCAGGGCAATGAGCAGTTCTTC. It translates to CASSQAAGVQGNEQFF.

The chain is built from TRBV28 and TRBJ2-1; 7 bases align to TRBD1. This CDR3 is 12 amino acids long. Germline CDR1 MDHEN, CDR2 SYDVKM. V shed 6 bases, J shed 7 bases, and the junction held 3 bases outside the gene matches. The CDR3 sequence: CASSTTGNEQFF. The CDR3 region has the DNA TGTGCCAGCAGCACGACAGGGAATGAGCAGTTCTTC.

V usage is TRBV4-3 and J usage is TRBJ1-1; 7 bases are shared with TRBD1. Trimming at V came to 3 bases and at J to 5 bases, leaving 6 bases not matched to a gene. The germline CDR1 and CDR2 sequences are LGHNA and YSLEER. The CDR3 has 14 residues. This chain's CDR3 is CASSQSTGNTEAFF. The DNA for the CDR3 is TGCGCCAGCAGCCAGTCGACAGGGAATACTGAAGCTTTCTTT.

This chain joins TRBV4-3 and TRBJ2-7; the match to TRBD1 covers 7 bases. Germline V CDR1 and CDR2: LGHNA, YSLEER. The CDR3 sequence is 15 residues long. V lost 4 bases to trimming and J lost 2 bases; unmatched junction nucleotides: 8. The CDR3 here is CASSRRQGEPYEQYF. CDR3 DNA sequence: TGCGCCAGCAGCCGGCGACAGGGAGAACCCTACGAGCAGTACTTC.